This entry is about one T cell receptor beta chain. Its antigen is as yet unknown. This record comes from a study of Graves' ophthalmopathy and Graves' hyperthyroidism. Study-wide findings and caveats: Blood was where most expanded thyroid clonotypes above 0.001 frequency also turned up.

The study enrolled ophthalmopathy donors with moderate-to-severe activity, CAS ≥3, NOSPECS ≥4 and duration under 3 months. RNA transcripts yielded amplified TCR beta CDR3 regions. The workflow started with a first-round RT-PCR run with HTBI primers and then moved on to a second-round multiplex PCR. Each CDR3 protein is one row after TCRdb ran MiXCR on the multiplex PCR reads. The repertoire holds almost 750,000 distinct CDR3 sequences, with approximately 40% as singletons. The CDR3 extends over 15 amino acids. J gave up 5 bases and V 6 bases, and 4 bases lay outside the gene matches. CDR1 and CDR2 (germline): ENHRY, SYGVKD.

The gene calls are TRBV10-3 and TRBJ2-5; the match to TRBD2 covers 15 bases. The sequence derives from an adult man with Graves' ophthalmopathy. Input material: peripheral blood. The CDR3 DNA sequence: TGTGCCATCAGATCCGGGACTAGCGGGAGGGAGACCCAGTACTTC. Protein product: CAIRSGTSGRETQYF.